Listed here is a single T cell receptor (beta chain). Its antigen remains unidentified. Other DNA sequences from this sample encode an identical CDR3 as well. 60 Vbeta and 13 Jbeta primers were used in PCR. The assay was immunoSEQ multiplex PCR, and TCRdb's table has in-frame clones only and misses some. The table records hundreds of thousands of clones, around 79% of them present only once. This specimen comes from a study of cytomegalovirus exposure and HLA in healthy donors. The CDR3 extends over 15 amino acids. Trimming stripped 0 bases from V and 2 bases from J, with 12 bases between. Germline CDR1 reads SGDLS; CDR2 reads YYNGEE. Overall study findings and caveats: Association of a missense DCLRE1C variant with TCR beta V- and J-gene trimming was reported in a later analysis. Earlier results showed most TCR beta V segments being productive about 90% or about 30% of the time. An ancestry cluster, one associated with Asian ancestry, reportedly showed fewer N-insertions than the approximately 670-donor mean in a later analysis. When the data were analyzed later, several of the most significant clusters appeared to be linked to common viral pathogens.

This receptor was obtained from a male donor in good health and CMV-seronegative. V is TRBV9 and J is TRBJ2-7; D possibly corresponds to TRBD2 (7 bases). The sample was PBMCs. The CDR3 protein is CASSVGGGGAYEQYF. The CDR3 DNA reads TGTGCCAGCAGCGTAGGAGGAGGGGGGGCCTACGAGCAGTACTTC.